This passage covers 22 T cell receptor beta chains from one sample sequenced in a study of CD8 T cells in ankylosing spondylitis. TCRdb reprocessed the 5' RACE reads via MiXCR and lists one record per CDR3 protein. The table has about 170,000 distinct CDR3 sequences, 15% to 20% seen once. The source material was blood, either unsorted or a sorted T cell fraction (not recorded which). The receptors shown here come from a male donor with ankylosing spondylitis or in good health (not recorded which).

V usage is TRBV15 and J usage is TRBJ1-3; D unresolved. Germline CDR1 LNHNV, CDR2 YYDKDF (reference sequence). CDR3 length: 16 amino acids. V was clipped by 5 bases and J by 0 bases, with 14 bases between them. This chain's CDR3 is CATSPYNLLSGNTIYF. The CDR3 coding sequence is TGTGCCACCAGCCCATATAACCTTCTCTCTGGAAACACCATATATTTT.

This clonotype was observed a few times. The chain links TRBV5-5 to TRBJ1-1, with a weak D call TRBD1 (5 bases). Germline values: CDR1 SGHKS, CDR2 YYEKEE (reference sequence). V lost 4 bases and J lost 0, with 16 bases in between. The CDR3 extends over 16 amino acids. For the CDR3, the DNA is TGTGCCAGCAGCATTGGCTCCGGGACGGTGAACACTGAAGCTTTCTTT. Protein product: CASSIGSGTVNTEAFF.

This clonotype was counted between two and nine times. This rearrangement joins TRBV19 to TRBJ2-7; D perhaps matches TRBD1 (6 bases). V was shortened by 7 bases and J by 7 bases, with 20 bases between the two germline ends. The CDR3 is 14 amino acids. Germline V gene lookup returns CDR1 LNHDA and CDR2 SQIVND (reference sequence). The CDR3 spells CASNNGGQFEEQYF. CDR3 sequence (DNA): TGTGCCAGTAACAACGGCGGACAGTTTGAAGAGCAGTACTTC.

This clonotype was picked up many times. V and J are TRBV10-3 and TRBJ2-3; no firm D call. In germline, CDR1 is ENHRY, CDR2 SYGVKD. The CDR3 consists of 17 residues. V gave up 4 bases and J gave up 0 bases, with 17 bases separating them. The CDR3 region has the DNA TGTGCCATCAGTGCTAACTCCCCCGACCTAAGCACAGATACGCAGTATTTT. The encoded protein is CAISANSPDLSTDTQYF.

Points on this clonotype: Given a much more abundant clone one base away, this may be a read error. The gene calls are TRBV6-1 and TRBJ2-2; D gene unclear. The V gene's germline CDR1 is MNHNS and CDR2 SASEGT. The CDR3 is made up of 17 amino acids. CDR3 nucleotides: TGTACCAGCAGTCGGCAAGGCGCACCCCAGAACACCGGGGAGCTGTTTTTT. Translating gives CTSSRQGAPQNTGELFF.

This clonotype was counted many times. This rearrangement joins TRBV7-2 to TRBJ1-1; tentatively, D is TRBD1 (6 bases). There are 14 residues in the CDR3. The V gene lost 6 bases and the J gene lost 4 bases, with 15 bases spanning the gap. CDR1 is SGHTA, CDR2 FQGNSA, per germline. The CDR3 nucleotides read TGTGCCAGCAGGCGGGGGGCCCAGGGCACTGAAGCTTTCTTT. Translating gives CASRRGAQGTEAFF.

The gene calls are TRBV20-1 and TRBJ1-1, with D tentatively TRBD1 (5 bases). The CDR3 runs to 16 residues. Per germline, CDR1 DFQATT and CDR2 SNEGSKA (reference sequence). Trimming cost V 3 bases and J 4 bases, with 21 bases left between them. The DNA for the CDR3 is TGCAGTGCTAGGGACCCGGCCAGGGCGGTGGGCACTGAAGCTTTCTTT. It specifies CSARDPARAVGTEAFF.

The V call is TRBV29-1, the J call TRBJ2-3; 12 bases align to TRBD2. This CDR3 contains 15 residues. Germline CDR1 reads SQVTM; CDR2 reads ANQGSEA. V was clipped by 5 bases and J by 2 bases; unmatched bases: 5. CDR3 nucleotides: TGCAGCGTTCAGACTAGCGGGAGTAACACAGATACGCAGTATTTT. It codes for CSVQTSGSNTDTQYF.

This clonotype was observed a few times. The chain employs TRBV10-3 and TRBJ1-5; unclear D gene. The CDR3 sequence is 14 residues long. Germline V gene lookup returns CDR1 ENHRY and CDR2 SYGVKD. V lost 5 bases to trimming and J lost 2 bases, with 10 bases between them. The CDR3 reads CAISMHDRNQPQHF. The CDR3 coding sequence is TGTGCCATCAGTATGCACGACCGCAATCAGCCCCAGCATTTT.

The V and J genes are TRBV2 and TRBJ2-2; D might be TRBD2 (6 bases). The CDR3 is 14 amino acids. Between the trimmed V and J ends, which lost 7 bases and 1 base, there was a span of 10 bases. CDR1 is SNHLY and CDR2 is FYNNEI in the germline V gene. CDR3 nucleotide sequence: TGTGCCAGCAAGGCTAGCGAGAACACCGGGGAGCTGTTTTTT. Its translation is CASKASENTGELFF.

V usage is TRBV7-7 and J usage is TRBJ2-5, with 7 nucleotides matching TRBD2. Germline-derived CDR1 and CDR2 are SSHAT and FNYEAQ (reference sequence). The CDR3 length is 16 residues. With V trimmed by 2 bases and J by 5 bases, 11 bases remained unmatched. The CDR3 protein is CASSLNLAGEGETQYF. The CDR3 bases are TGTGCCAGCAGCTTAAATCTCGCGGGAGAGGGGGAGACCCAGTACTTC.

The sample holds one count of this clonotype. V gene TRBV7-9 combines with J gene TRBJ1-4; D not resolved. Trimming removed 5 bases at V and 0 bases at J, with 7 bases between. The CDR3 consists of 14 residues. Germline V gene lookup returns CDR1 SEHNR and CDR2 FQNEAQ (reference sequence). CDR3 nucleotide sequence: TGTGCCAGCAGCCTAGAAGCAACTAATGAAAAACTGTTTTTT. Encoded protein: CASSLEATNEKLFF.

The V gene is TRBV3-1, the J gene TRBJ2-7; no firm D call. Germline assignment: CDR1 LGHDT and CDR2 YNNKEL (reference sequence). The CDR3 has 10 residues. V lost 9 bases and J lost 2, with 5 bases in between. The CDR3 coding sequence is TGTGCCAGTCAGACCTACGAGCAGTACTTC. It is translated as CASQTYEQYF.

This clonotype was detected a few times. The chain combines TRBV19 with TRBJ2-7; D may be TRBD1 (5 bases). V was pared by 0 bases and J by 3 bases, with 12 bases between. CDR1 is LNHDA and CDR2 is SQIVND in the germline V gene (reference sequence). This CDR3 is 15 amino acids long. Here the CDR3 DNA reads TGTGCCAGTAGTATAGAGGCCAGGGCTCGCTACGAGCAGTACTTC. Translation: CASSIEARARYEQYF.

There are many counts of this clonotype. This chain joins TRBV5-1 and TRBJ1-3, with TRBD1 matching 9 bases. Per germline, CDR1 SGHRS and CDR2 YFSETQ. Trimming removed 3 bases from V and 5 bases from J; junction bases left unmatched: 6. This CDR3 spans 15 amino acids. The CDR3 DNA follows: TGCGCCAGCAGCTCGGGACAGGGAAGAAGAAACACCATATATTTT. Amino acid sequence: CASSSGQGRRNTIYF.

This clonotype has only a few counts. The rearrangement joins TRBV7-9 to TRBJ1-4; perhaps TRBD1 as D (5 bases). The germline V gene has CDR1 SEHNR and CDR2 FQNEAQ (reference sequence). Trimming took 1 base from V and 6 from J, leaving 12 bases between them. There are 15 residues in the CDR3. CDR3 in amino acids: CASSLGGAGDEKLFF. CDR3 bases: TGTGCCAGCAGCTTAGGAGGGGCGGGCGATGAAAAACTGTTTTTT.

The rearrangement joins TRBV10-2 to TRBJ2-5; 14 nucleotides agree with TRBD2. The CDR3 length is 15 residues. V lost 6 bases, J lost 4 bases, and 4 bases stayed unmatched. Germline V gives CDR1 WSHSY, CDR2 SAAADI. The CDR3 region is CASRQGTSGRETQYF. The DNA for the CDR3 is TGCGCCAGCAGGCAAGGGACTAGCGGGAGAGAGACCCAGTACTTC.

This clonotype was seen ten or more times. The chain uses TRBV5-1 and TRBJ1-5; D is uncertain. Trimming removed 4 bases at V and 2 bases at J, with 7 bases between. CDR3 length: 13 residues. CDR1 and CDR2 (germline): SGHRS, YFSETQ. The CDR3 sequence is CASSLQGNQPQHF. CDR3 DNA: TGCGCCAGCAGCCTCCAGGGCAATCAGCCCCAGCATTTT.

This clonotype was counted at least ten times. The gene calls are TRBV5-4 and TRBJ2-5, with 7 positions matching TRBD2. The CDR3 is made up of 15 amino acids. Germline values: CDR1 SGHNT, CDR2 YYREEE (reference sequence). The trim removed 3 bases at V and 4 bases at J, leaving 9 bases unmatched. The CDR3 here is CASSSQTSRGETQYF. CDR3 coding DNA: TGTGCCAGCAGCTCCCAGACTAGCCGAGGAGAGACCCAGTACTTC. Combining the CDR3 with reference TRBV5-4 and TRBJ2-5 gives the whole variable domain ETGVTQSPTHLIKTRGQQVTLRCSSQSGHNTVSWYQQALGQGPQFIFQYYREEENGRGNFPPRFSGLQFPNYSSELNVNALELDDSALYLCASSSQTSRGETQYFGPGTRLLVL.

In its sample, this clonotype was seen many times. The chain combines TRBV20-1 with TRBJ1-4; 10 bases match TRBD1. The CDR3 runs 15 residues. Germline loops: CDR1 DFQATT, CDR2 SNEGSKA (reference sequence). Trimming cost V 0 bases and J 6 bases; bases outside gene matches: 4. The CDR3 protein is CSARDRGTGDEKLFF. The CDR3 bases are TGCAGTGCTAGAGATCGAGGGACAGGGGATGAAAAACTGTTTTTT.

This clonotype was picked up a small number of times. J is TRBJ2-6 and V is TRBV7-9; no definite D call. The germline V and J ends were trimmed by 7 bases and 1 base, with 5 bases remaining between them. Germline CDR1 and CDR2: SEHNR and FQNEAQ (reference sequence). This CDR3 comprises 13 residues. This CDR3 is CASIRSGANVLTF. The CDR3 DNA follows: TGTGCCAGCATCCGTTCTGGGGCCAACGTCCTGACTTTC.

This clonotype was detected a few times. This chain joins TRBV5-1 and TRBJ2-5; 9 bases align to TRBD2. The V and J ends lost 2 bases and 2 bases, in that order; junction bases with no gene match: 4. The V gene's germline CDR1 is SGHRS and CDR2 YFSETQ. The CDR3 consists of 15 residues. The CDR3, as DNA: TGCGCCAGCAGCTTAGGGACTAGCCTACAAGAGACCCAGTACTTC. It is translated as CASSLGTSLQETQYF.